There are many counts of the clone carrying this T cell receptor beta chain. Its antigen is not known. The CDR3 is cut off 3 residues early in the read; its end comes from the germline J gene. The data were obtained in a study of T cell clonality in common variable immunodeficiency. Regarding the study as a whole: The cause of increased CVID clonality remains unclear without subpopulation sequencing. CVID subjects shared fewer TCRbeta clones than healthy controls did.

Assay used: immunoSEQ multiplex PCR; TCRdb lists only in-frame clones, some missing. The specimen has about 41,000 clones, none found just once. Most patients and controls had Caucasian heritage. Trimming pared 6 bases from V and 6 bases from J, leaving 15 bases between. The CDR3 has 13 residues. Per germline, CDR1 SNHLY and CDR2 FYNNEI. The chain couples TRBV2 to TRBJ2-7, with D possibly TRBD1 on 6 matching bases. This clonotype originated in a person aged 18 to 70 in good health. Sequenced: peripheral blood mononuclear cells. The sequenced part of the CDR3 DNA is TGTGCCAGCAGAACAGACAGGAAAAGCGAG. Protein sequence: CASRTDRKSE. The whole CDR3 protein reads CASRTDRKSEQYF.